Listed below are T cell receptor beta chains from one sample, sequenced in a study of blood T cell repertoires in COVID-19. TCRdb's copy holds only in-frame clones and misses some; the assay was immunoSEQ multiplex PCR. Of roughly 180,000 clones in the sample, about 76% were seen once. The material sequenced was peripheral blood. Source of these receptors: a woman between 50 and 59 years old with active or convalescent COVID-19. Both conserved end residues are part of each CDR3. The D gene is left open where the match is weak. A clone size is listed for some rows: how often the clone was seen (once, few, many), or a class if it is expanded.

j_gene	v_gene	d_gene	abundance	CDR3aa	CDR3nt
TRBJ1-1	TRBV6-5	-	-	CASSYARQRNTEAFF	TGTGCCAGCAGTTACGCAAGACAGAGGAACACTGAAGCTTTCTTT
TRBJ1-2	TRBV3-1/TRBV3-2	-	-	CASSPEGGAAGEGYTF	TGTGCCAGCAGCCCGGAGGGCGGGGCCGCGGGGGAAGGCTACACCTTC
TRBJ2-6	TRBV7-2	TRBD2	-	CASSKMGVREGSGANVLTF	TGTGCCAGCAGCAAGATGGGGGTAAGGGAGGGCTCTGGGGCCAACGTCCTGACTTTC
TRBJ2-1	TRBV6-5	TRBD2	-	CASSSRLAGSYNEQFF	TGTGCCAGCAGTTCCCGTCTAGCGGGTTCCTACAATGAGCAGTTCTTC
TRBJ1-2	TRBV29-1	-	-	CSVVTPAGRTF	TGCAGCGTTGTGACCCCCGCAGGAAGGACCTTC
TRBJ2-7	TRBV6-2/TRBV6-3	TRBD2	once	CASSRLAGGHEQYF	TGTGCCAGCAGCAGACTAGCGGGAGGCCACGAGCAGTACTTC
TRBJ1-2	TRBV28	TRBD1	once	CASSPWGTGEFHGYTF	TGTGCCAGCAGTCCTTGGGGGACAGGGGAGTTCCATGGCTACACCTTC
TRBJ2-5	TRBV7-9	TRBD1	-	CASSSGTGGRETQYF	TGTGCCAGCAGCTCCGGGACAGGGGGGCGAGAGACCCAGTACTTC
TRBJ2-1	TRBV29-1	-	-	CSVAPGNEQFF	TGCAGCGTAGCCCCAGGGAATGAGCAGTTCTTC
TRBJ2-7	TRBV7-2	TRBD2	-	CASSHPSGRAHEQYF	TGTGCCAGCAGCCACCCTAGCGGGAGGGCCCACGAGCAGTACTTC
TRBJ1-5	TRBV7-2	TRBD1	-	CASSLEGTGGQPQHF	TGTGCCAGCAGCTTAGAAGGGACAGGGGGTCAGCCCCAGCATTTT
TRBJ1-2	TRBV11-2	-	once	CASSPTGNNGYTF	TGTGCCAGCAGCCCCACCGGGAACAATGGCTACACCTTC
TRBJ2-2	TRBV9	TRBD2	-	CASSVGLAGAGELFF	TGTGCCAGCAGCGTAGGACTAGCGGGGGCCGGGGAGCTGTTTTTT
TRBJ2-3	TRBV9	TRBD2	-	CASSVTSGGPVDTQYF	TGTGCCAGCAGCGTTACTAGCGGGGGGCCGGTCGATACGCAGTATTTT
TRBJ2-7	TRBV5-6	-	-	CASSLPQGYEQYF	TGTGCCAGCAGCTTACCACAGGGATACGAGCAGTACTTC
TRBJ1-1	TRBV29-1	-	-	CSVEFLDTEAFF	TGCAGCGTTGAGTTTCTAGACACTGAAGCTTTCTTT
TRBJ2-4	TRBV4-3	TRBD1	few	CASSHSQGKNIQYF	TGCGCCAGCAGCCACTCACAGGGGAAAAACATTCAGTACTTC
TRBJ2-2	TRBV18	-	once	CASSTDFNTGELFF	TGTGCCAGCTCAACTGACTTCAACACCGGGGAGCTGTTTTTT
TRBJ1-1	TRBV5-1	-	once	CASSLDGQDGEAFF	TGCGCCAGCAGCTTGGATGGGCAGGATGGGGAAGCTTTCTTT
TRBJ2-3	TRBV6-1	TRBD2	-	CASSVGTSRSQNTQYF	TGTGCCAGCAGTGTTGGGACTAGCCGTTCTCAAAATACGCAGTATTTT
TRBJ2-3	TRBV7-2	TRBD2	-	CASSPPGLAGGLTDTQYF	TGTGCCAGCAGCCCACCGGGACTAGCGGGGGGACTCACAGATACGCAGTATTTT
TRBJ2-1	TRBV7-7	TRBD2	-	CASSPIAGALTGEQFF	TGTGCCAGCAGCCCTATAGCGGGAGCGCTGACGGGGGAGCAGTTCTTC
TRBJ1-4	TRBV25-1	-	-	CASSEPQEGDPSEKLFF	TGTGCCAGCAGTGAACCCCAAGAGGGAGATCCAAGTGAAAAACTGTTTTTT
TRBJ1-1	TRBV15	-	few	CATSTRQVDTEAFF	TGTGCCACCAGCACAAGGCAGGTCGACACTGAAGCTTTCTTT
TRBJ1-1	TRBV7-6	-	-	CASSLGVRGTEAFF	TGTGCCAGCAGCTTAGGGGTCAGGGGCACTGAAGCTTTCTTT
TRBJ2-7	TRBV10-1	-	-	CASTDRTNRTERWWQYF	TGCGCCAGCACTGATAGAACGAACAGGACCGAACGGTGGTGGCAGTACTTC
TRBJ2-1	TRBV7-9	TRBD1	-	CASSYMGQNNEQFF	TGTGCCAGCAGCTATATGGGACAGAACAATGAGCAGTTCTTC
TRBJ2-7	TRBV5-5	-	-	CASSSTGTLTYEQYF	TGTGCCAGCAGCTCTACCGGGACACTTACCTACGAGCAGTACTTC
TRBJ1-6	TRBV5-1	-	-	CASSLTGQGMDSPLHF	TGCGCCAGCAGCTTGACAGGGCAAGGAATGGATTCACCCCTCCACTTT
TRBJ1-2	TRBV6-6	TRBD1	-	CASSFDRDYGYTF	TGTGCCAGCAGCTTTGACAGGGACTATGGCTACACCTTC
TRBJ1-5	TRBV3-1/TRBV3-2	-	-	CASSPGQLRPQHF	TGTGCCAGCAGCCCTGGACAGCTCCGGCCCCAGCATTTT
TRBJ2-7	TRBV5-4	TRBD1	-	CASSRYGQAYEQYF	TGTGCCAGCAGCCGATACGGACAGGCCTACGAGCAGTACTTC
TRBJ2-3	TRBV3-1/TRBV3-2	TRBD2	once	CASSQAGTSGSDTQYF	TGTGCCAGCAGCCAAGCCGGGACTAGCGGGTCAGATACGCAGTATTTT
TRBJ1-2	TRBV29-1	TRBD1	few	CSAQTGAGYGYTF	TGCAGCGCTCAGACAGGGGCGGGCTATGGCTACACCTTC
TRBJ1-6	TRBV5-1	TRBD1	-	CASRQGQGDSPLHF	TGCGCCAGCAGACAAGGACAGGGCGATTCACCCCTCCACTTT
TRBJ2-2	TRBV23-1	TRBD1	-	CASSQPGQKNTGELFF	TGCGCCAGCAGTCAACCGGGACAGAAGAACACCGGGGAGCTGTTTTTT
TRBJ1-2	TRBV7-9	TRBD1	-	CASSSTGYGYTF	TGTGCCAGCAGCTCGACAGGGTATGGCTACACCTTC
TRBJ2-7	TRBV7-2	-	-	CASSPYGGSGRTTYEQYF	TGTGCCAGCAGCCCCTATGGGGGGAGCGGGCGTACTACCTACGAGCAGTACTTC
TRBJ2-3	TRBV7-3	-	-	CASSPSQGGSTDTQYF	TGTGCCAGCAGCCCGTCCCAGGGGGGAAGCACAGATACGCAGTATTTT